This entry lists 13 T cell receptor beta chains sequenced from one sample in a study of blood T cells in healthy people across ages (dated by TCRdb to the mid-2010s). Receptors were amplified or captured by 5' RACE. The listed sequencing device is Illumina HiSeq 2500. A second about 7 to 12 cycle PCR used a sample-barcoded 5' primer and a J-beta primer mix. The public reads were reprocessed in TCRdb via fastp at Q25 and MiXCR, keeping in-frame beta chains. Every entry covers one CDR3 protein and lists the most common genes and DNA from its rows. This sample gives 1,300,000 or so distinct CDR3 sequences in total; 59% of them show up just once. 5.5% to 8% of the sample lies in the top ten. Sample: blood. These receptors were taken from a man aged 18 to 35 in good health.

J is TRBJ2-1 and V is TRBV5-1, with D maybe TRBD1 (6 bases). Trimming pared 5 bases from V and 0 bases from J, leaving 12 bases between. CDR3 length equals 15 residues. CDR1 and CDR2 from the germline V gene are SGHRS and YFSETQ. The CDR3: CASRRQVSSYNEQFF. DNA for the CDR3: TGCGCCAGCAGGAGACAGGTGAGCTCCTACAATGAGCAGTTCTTC. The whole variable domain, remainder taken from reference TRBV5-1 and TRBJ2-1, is KAGVTQTPRYLIKTRGQQVTLSCSPISGHRSVSWYQQTPGQGLQFLFEYFSETQRNKGNFPGRFSGRQFSNSRSEMNVSTLELGDSALYLCASRRQVSSYNEQFFGPGTRLTVL.

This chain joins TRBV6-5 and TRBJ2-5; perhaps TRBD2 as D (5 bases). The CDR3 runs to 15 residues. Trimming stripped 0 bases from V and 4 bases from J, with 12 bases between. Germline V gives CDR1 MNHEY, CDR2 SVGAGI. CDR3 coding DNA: TGTGCCAGCAGTTACTCGAGCGGCTTGGGAGAGACCCAGTACTTC. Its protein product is CASSYSSGLGETQYF.

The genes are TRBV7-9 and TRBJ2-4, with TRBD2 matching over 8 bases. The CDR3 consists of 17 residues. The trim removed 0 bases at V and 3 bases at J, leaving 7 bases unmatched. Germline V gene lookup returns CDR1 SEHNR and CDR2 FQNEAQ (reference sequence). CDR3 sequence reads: CASSLAFSGDLKNIQYF. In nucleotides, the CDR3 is TGTGCCAGCAGCTTAGCCTTTAGCGGGGACCTCAAAAACATTCAGTACTTC.

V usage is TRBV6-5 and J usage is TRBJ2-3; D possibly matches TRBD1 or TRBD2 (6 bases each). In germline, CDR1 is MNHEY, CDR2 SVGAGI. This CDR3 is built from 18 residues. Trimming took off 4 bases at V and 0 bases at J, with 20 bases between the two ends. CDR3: CASSSPSWGALSTDTQYF. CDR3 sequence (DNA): TGTGCCAGCAGTTCGCCCTCGTGGGGGGCACTAAGCACAGATACGCAGTATTTT.

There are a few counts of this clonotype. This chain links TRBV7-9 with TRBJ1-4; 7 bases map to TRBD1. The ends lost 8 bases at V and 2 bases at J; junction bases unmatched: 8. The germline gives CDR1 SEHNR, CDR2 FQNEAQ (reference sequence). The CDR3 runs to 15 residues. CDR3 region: CASHQGQTTNEKLFF. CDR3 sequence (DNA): TGTGCCAGCCATCAGGGACAGACTACTAATGAAAAACTGTTTTTT.

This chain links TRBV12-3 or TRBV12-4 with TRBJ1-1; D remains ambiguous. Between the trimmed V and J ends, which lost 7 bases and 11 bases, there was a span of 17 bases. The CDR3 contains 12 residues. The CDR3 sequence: CASTLGGLEAFF. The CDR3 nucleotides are TGTGCCAGCACCCTAGGAGGACTTGAGGCTTTCTTT.

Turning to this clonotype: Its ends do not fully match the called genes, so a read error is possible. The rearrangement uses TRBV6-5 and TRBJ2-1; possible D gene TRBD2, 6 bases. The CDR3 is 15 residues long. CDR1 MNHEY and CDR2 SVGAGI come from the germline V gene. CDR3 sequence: CASKRRGGTYNEQFF. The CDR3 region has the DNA TGTGCCAGCAAGAGGCGGGGCGGAACCTATAATGAGCAGTTCTTC.

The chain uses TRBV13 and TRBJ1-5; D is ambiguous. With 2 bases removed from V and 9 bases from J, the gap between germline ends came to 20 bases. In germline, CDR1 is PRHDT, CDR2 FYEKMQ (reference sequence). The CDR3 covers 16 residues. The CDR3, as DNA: TGTGCCAGCAGCTTAAATAAGGCTTCGGGAAATGGGCCCCAGCATTTT. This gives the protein CASSLNKASGNGPQHF.

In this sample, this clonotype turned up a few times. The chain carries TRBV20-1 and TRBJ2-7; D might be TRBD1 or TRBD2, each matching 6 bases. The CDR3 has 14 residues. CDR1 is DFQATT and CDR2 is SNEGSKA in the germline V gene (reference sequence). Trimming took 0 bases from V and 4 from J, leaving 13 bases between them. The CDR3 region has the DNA TGCAGTGCTAGAGATGGGGGGCGCGGATACGAGCAGTACTTC. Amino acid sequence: CSARDGGRGYEQYF.

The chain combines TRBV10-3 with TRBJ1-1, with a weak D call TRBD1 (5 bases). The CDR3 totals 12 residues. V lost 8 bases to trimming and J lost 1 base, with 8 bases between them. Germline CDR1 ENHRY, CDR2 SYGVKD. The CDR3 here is CAIGGSNTEAFF. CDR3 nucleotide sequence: TGTGCCATCGGGGGGTCGAACACTGAAGCTTTCTTT.

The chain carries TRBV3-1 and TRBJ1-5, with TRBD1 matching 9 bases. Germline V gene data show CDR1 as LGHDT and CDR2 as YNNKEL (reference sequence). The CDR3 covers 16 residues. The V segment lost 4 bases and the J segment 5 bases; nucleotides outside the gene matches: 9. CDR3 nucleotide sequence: TGTGCCAGCAGCCGAGGGACAGGGATTAGGCATCAGCCCCAGCATTTT. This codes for CASSRGTGIRHQPQHF.

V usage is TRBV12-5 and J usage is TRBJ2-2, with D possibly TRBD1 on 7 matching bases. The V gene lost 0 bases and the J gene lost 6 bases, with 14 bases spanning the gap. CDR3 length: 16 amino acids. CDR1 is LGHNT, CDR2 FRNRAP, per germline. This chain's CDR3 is CASGLVLSRGAGELFF. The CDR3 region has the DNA TGTGCTAGTGGTTTGGTACTGAGCAGGGGGGCCGGGGAGCTGTTTTTT.

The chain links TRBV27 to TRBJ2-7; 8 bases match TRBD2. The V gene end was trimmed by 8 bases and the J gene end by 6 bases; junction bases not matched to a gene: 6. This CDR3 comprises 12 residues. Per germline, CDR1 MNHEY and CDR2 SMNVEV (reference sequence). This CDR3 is CASRGGPGEQYF. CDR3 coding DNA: TGTGCCAGCCGGGGGGGCCCAGGCGAGCAGTACTTC.